This TCR beta chain originates from a study of molecular identifiers for immune sequencing clone quantification. Previously described methods and listed TCR primers produced bulk TCR libraries. TCRdb re-analysed the PCR reads in MiXCR, keeping a single row per CDR3 protein. Among about 300,000 distinct CDR3 sequences, roughly a fifth were seen once, and the ten largest hold about 0.79%. Naive CD8 T cells were sorted as CD8+CD4-CCR7+CD45RA+. This CDR3 region has 15 residues. J gave up 3 bases and V 2 bases, and 3 bases lay outside the gene matches. Germline CDR1 reads SGHNT; CDR2 reads YYREEE (reference sequence). Ten or more counts support this clonotype. Its specificity is not known. Study conclusions and caveats: Clonotypes topping 20 RNA copies carried over 97% of effector molecules but under 1% of naive ones.

Sequencing was performed on naive CD8+ T cells from blood, with Jurkat cell RNA spiked in. Specified subset: FACS-sorted CD8+CD4-CCR7+CD45RA+ naive T cells. The receptor's source is a human donor in good health. Some libraries in this study had Jurkat cell RNA spiked in. The V and J genes are TRBV5-4 and TRBJ2-2; the match to TRBD1 covers 8 bases. As DNA, the CDR3 is TGTGCCAGCAGCTTTCAGGGGGCGGACACCGGGGAGCTGTTTTTT. As protein: CASSFQGADTGELFF.